Listed below are T cell receptor beta chains from one sample, sequenced in a study of T-cell memory formation after mild COVID-19. TCRdb analysed the 5' RACE reads with MiXCR anew, one entry per CDR3 protein. Found here are 120,000 to 150,000 distinct CDR3 sequences, 6% to 6.5% of them singletons; the top ten hold roughly 1.9%. Sequenced material: PBMCs or a T cell subset sorted from them (not recorded which). The receptor source for this set is an adult woman who had mild COVID-19 (a few samples of this study predate the infection). Cell type and time point are not known. Both conserved end residues are part of each CDR3. Each record gives: CDR3 length, V gene, clone size, D gene, J gene, CDR3 DNA, CDR3 protein. The D gene is left open where the match is weak. Size values are once, few and many counts, or a class for expanded clones, and some rows have none.

cdr3_length: 15
v_call: TRBV5-1
clone_size: many
d_call: -
j_call: TRBJ2-1
cdr3_nt: TGCGCCAGCAGCTTGGCCCCGGGGTCACACAATGAGCAGTTCTTC
cdr3_aa: CASSLAPGSHNEQFF

cdr3_length: 14
v_call: TRBV27
clone_size: few
d_call: TRBD1
j_call: TRBJ1-2
cdr3_nt: TGTGCCAGCAGCCCTCGCGGGACAGAAAATGGCTACACCTTC
cdr3_aa: CASSPRGTENGYTF

cdr3_length: 15
v_call: TRBV5-1
clone_size: many
d_call: -
j_call: TRBJ2-4
cdr3_nt: TGCGCCAGCAGCTTGGCTACAGGGATGGGAAACATTCAGTACTTC
cdr3_aa: CASSLATGMGNIQYF

cdr3_length: 11
v_call: TRBV24-1
clone_size: many
d_call: -
j_call: TRBJ2-2
cdr3_nt: TGTGCCACCCGGGACGCGGGGGAGCTGTTTTTT
cdr3_aa: CATRDAGELFF

cdr3_length: 17
v_call: TRBV7-2
clone_size: many
d_call: TRBD1
j_call: TRBJ2-6
cdr3_nt: TGTGCCAGCAGCGCCGGGACAGGCCTCTCTGGGGCCAACGTCCTGACTTTC
cdr3_aa: CASSAGTGLSGANVLTF

cdr3_length: 13
v_call: TRBV5-1
clone_size: few
d_call: -
j_call: TRBJ1-2
cdr3_nt: TGCGCCAGCAGCTTCATGTCCCAATATGGCTACACCTTC
cdr3_aa: CASSFMSQYGYTF

cdr3_length: 16
v_call: TRBV5-1
clone_size: many
d_call: TRBD2
j_call: TRBJ2-7
cdr3_nt: TGCGCCAGCAGCTTAAAGACTAGCGGGGGGGCCTACGAGCAGTACTTC
cdr3_aa: CASSLKTSGGAYEQYF

cdr3_length: 17
v_call: TRBV5-6
clone_size: -
d_call: -
j_call: TRBJ2-6
cdr3_nt: TGTGCCAGCAGCTTGGTCAGGGACGGCTCTGGGGCCAACGTCCTGACTTTC
cdr3_aa: CASSLVRDGSGANVLTF

cdr3_length: 13
v_call: TRBV30
clone_size: few
d_call: -
j_call: TRBJ1-2
cdr3_nt: TGTGCCTGGAGTGTACTGGGATCGGCCGGCTACACCTTC
cdr3_aa: CAWSVLGSAGYTF

cdr3_length: 15
v_call: TRBV9
clone_size: few
d_call: TRBD1
j_call: TRBJ1-6
cdr3_nt: TGTGCCAGCAGCGCGGGACAGGGAAAGGCTTCACCCCTCCACTTT
cdr3_aa: CASSAGQGKASPLHF

cdr3_length: 13
v_call: TRBV18
clone_size: -
d_call: -
j_call: TRBJ1-1
cdr3_nt: TGTGCCAGCTCACCCCGCGTTAGCACTGAAGCTTTCTTT
cdr3_aa: CASSPRVSTEAFF

cdr3_length: 12
v_call: TRBV20-1
clone_size: many
d_call: -
j_call: TRBJ1-2
cdr3_nt: TGCAGTGCTTGGGACCGCGGAACGGGCTACACCTTC
cdr3_aa: CSAWDRGTGYTF

cdr3_length: 14
v_call: TRBV5-1
clone_size: few
d_call: -
j_call: TRBJ2-1
cdr3_nt: TGCGCCAGCAGCTCTACGACAGGAAACAATGAGCAGTTCTTC
cdr3_aa: CASSSTTGNNEQFF

cdr3_length: 16
v_call: TRBV12-3/TRBV12-4
clone_size: many
d_call: TRBD2
j_call: TRBJ2-1
cdr3_nt: TGTGCCAGCAGCAGACTAGCGGGTGAATCCTACAATGAGCAGTTCTTC
cdr3_aa: CASSRLAGESYNEQFF

cdr3_length: 12
v_call: TRBV2
clone_size: -
d_call: -
j_call: TRBJ2-4
cdr3_nt: TGTGCCAGCAGTGTTGAGGGAAACATTCAGTACTTC
cdr3_aa: CASSVEGNIQYF

cdr3_length: 16
v_call: TRBV7-2
clone_size: few
d_call: -
j_call: TRBJ2-2
cdr3_nt: TGTGCCAGCACTAAAACGGAGACGGTGGTCACCGGGGAGCTGTTTTTT
cdr3_aa: CASTKTETVVTGELFF

cdr3_length: 12
v_call: TRBV18
clone_size: few
d_call: -
j_call: TRBJ1-1
cdr3_nt: TGTGCCAGCTCACCCCATAGCCCTGAAGCTTTCTTT
cdr3_aa: CASSPHSPEAFF

cdr3_length: 14
v_call: TRBV5-1
clone_size: -
d_call: -
j_call: TRBJ1-1
cdr3_nt: TGCGCCAGCAGCCCAGAAGGGAGGAACACTGAAGCTTTCTTT
cdr3_aa: CASSPEGRNTEAFF

cdr3_length: 16
v_call: TRBV7-2
clone_size: few
d_call: -
j_call: TRBJ2-1
cdr3_nt: TGTGCCAGCAGTCCAGAACAGGGATCGGTGAGAAATGAGCAGTTCTTC
cdr3_aa: CASSPEQGSVRNEQFF

cdr3_length: 16
v_call: TRBV11-2
clone_size: many
d_call: TRBD1
j_call: TRBJ1-2
cdr3_nt: TGTGCCAGCAGCTCCGCAGAAACAGGGGGCGCCTCCGGCTACACCTTC
cdr3_aa: CASSSAETGGASGYTF

cdr3_length: 15
v_call: TRBV5-1
clone_size: few
d_call: -
j_call: TRBJ1-1
cdr3_nt: TGCGCCAGCAGCTCACTGGGGGCCGAAGAGACTGAAGCTTTCTTT
cdr3_aa: CASSSLGAEETEAFF

cdr3_length: 13
v_call: TRBV30
clone_size: many
d_call: -
j_call: TRBJ2-3
cdr3_nt: TGTGCCTGGAGTCCAGGGGCGGGAGATACGCAGTATTTT
cdr3_aa: CAWSPGAGDTQYF

cdr3_length: 15
v_call: TRBV12-3/TRBV12-4
clone_size: -
d_call: TRBD2
j_call: TRBJ2-1
cdr3_nt: TGTGCCAGCAGTTTTGGGGACTATGGGCTTAATGAGCAGTTCTTC
cdr3_aa: CASSFGDYGLNEQFF

cdr3_length: 13
v_call: TRBV30
clone_size: few
d_call: -
j_call: TRBJ1-5
cdr3_nt: TGTGCCTGGAGTGTAGGGCCGAATCAGCCCCAGCATTTT
cdr3_aa: CAWSVGPNQPQHF

cdr3_length: 14
v_call: TRBV4-1
clone_size: many
d_call: -
j_call: TRBJ2-1
cdr3_nt: TGCGCCAGCAGCCAAGCCCCCGGGACCCATGAGCAGTTCTTC
cdr3_aa: CASSQAPGTHEQFF

cdr3_length: 18
v_call: TRBV12-3/TRBV12-4
clone_size: few
d_call: TRBD2
j_call: TRBJ2-1
cdr3_nt: TGTGCCAGCAGTGGGCCCGGACTAGCGGGGCAGGTCTACAATGAGCAGTTCTTC
cdr3_aa: CASSGPGLAGQVYNEQFF

cdr3_length: 15
v_call: TRBV6-2/TRBV6-3
clone_size: few
d_call: TRBD2
j_call: TRBJ2-1
cdr3_nt: TGTGCCAGCAGAGTAGCGGGTGGCTCCTACAATGAGCAGTTCTTC
cdr3_aa: CASRVAGGSYNEQFF

cdr3_length: 15
v_call: TRBV2
clone_size: -
d_call: -
j_call: TRBJ2-3
cdr3_nt: TGTGCCAGCAGTGGGGAACGGCCGCCCACAGATACGCAGTATTTT
cdr3_aa: CASSGERPPTDTQYF

cdr3_length: 16
v_call: TRBV15
clone_size: few
d_call: -
j_call: TRBJ2-1
cdr3_nt: TGTGCCACCAGCAGAGAGGACAGATCCGCGGCCCGGACGCAGTTCTTC
cdr3_aa: CATSREDRSAARTQFF

cdr3_length: 12
v_call: TRBV29-1
clone_size: -
d_call: -
j_call: TRBJ1-1
cdr3_nt: TGCAGCACTGGACAGCCGAACACTGAAGCTTTCTTT
cdr3_aa: CSTGQPNTEAFF

cdr3_length: 15
v_call: TRBV29-1
clone_size: many
d_call: -
j_call: TRBJ2-6
cdr3_nt: TGCAGCGTTGTGGGGATCGTCTCTGGGGCCAACGTCCTGACTTTC
cdr3_aa: CSVVGIVSGANVLTF

cdr3_length: 18
v_call: TRBV3-1
clone_size: -
d_call: TRBD1
j_call: TRBJ1-6
cdr3_nt: TGTGCCAGCAGAGATGGACAGGGAGGCCAATCCTATAATTCACCCCTCCACTTT
cdr3_aa: CASRDGQGGQSYNSPLHF

cdr3_length: 13
v_call: TRBV29-1
clone_size: many
d_call: TRBD2
j_call: TRBJ2-7
cdr3_nt: TGCAGCGCCTCACTGGCGGGAGGGTACGAGCAGTACTTC
cdr3_aa: CSASLAGGYEQYF

cdr3_length: 16
v_call: TRBV24-1
clone_size: -
d_call: TRBD1
j_call: TRBJ2-7
cdr3_nt: TGTGCCACCAGTGATTTTTCGGGACAGGGACCGGGTGAGCAGTACTTC
cdr3_aa: CATSDFSGQGPGEQYF

cdr3_length: 13
v_call: TRBV12-3/TRBV12-4
clone_size: few
d_call: -
j_call: TRBJ2-5
cdr3_nt: TGTGCCAGCAACTCCAGGGGCCGGGAGACCCAGTACTTC
cdr3_aa: CASNSRGRETQYF

cdr3_length: 15
v_call: TRBV9
clone_size: -
d_call: TRBD1
j_call: TRBJ1-4
cdr3_nt: TGTGCCAGCAGCGTAACCGGGACAGTTAATGAAAAACTGTTTTTT
cdr3_aa: CASSVTGTVNEKLFF

cdr3_length: 12
v_call: TRBV7-9
clone_size: -
d_call: -
j_call: TRBJ2-3
cdr3_nt: TGTGCCAGCAGCCCATGGGAATTTACGCAGTATTTT
cdr3_aa: CASSPWEFTQYF

cdr3_length: 16
v_call: TRBV30
clone_size: few
d_call: TRBD2
j_call: TRBJ2-3
cdr3_nt: TGTGCCTGGAGTGGGGGGAGGGGCCCTAGCACAGATACGCAGTATTTT
cdr3_aa: CAWSGGRGPSTDTQYF

cdr3_length: 16
v_call: TRBV2
clone_size: many
d_call: -
j_call: TRBJ1-5
cdr3_nt: TGTGCCAGCAGTGAATTGGGGGCACGGAGCAATCAGCCCCAGCATTTT
cdr3_aa: CASSELGARSNQPQHF

cdr3_length: 13
v_call: TRBV5-1
clone_size: many
d_call: -
j_call: TRBJ1-2
cdr3_nt: TGCGCCAGCAGTCCCTTCGGGGACGGAGGCTACACCTTC
cdr3_aa: CASSPFGDGGYTF

cdr3_length: 13
v_call: TRBV6-1
clone_size: many
d_call: -
j_call: TRBJ1-1
cdr3_nt: TGTGCCTCCCCCAAGGAGGTGAACACTGAAGCTTTCTTT
cdr3_aa: CASPKEVNTEAFF

cdr3_length: 20
v_call: TRBV10-3
clone_size: many
d_call: TRBD2
j_call: TRBJ2-1
cdr3_nt: TGTGCCATCAGTGGCCCTGGACTAGCGGGGGTCCGTCCCTCCTACAATGAGCAGTTCTTC
cdr3_aa: CAISGPGLAGVRPSYNEQFF

cdr3_length: 15
v_call: TRBV20-1
clone_size: -
d_call: TRBD1
j_call: TRBJ1-1
cdr3_nt: TGCAGTGCACCCGACCCAGGGGGGGAGAACACTGAAGCTTTCTTT
cdr3_aa: CSAPDPGGENTEAFF

cdr3_length: 15
v_call: TRBV5-6
clone_size: few
d_call: -
j_call: TRBJ2-5
cdr3_nt: TGTGCCAGCAGCTCTCAGGGGACTACCTTTCAGACCCAGTACTTC
cdr3_aa: CASSSQGTTFQTQYF

cdr3_length: 14
v_call: TRBV7-2
clone_size: few
d_call: TRBD1
j_call: TRBJ1-2
cdr3_nt: TGTGCCAGCAGCTTAGGGGGACAGGGGTCTGGCTACACCTTC
cdr3_aa: CASSLGGQGSGYTF

cdr3_length: 13
v_call: TRBV12-3/TRBV12-4
clone_size: many
d_call: -
j_call: TRBJ1-5
cdr3_nt: TGTGCCAGCAGTTTAAATGGCAATCAGCCCCAGCATTTT
cdr3_aa: CASSLNGNQPQHF

cdr3_length: 15
v_call: TRBV29-1
clone_size: many
d_call: -
j_call: TRBJ2-1
cdr3_nt: TGCAGCGTCCTTAGGTTTGGAGGGTCCTACAATGAGCAGTTCTTC
cdr3_aa: CSVLRFGGSYNEQFF

cdr3_length: 15
v_call: TRBV5-1
clone_size: many
d_call: -
j_call: TRBJ1-2
cdr3_nt: TGCGCCAGCAGCCAGATCCCCGGGAGAGAATATGGCTACACCTTC
cdr3_aa: CASSQIPGREYGYTF

cdr3_length: 13
v_call: TRBV28
clone_size: -
d_call: -
j_call: TRBJ2-5
cdr3_nt: TGTGCCAGCAGTGTACACGAACAAGAGACCCAGTACTTC
cdr3_aa: CASSVHEQETQYF

cdr3_length: 16
v_call: TRBV7-2
clone_size: many
d_call: TRBD2
j_call: TRBJ2-7
cdr3_nt: TGTGCCAGCAGCTTAGTTTCACTAGCGGGAGGTTACGAGCAGTACTTC
cdr3_aa: CASSLVSLAGGYEQYF

cdr3_length: 16
v_call: TRBV14
clone_size: few
d_call: TRBD2
j_call: TRBJ2-1
cdr3_nt: TGTGCCAGCAGCCACGGGACTAGCGGGTTATACAATGAGCAGTTCTTC
cdr3_aa: CASSHGTSGLYNEQFF